This TCR beta chain is from a study of blood T cell repertoires in COVID-19. Per the germline V gene, CDR1 is SGHTA and CDR2 is FQGNSA. CDR3 length equals 14 residues. V was clipped by 2 bases and J by 1 base, with 8 bases between them. Sequenced by immunoSEQ multiplex PCR; TCRdb stores in-frame clones only, minus some. The top ten clones hold approximately 4% of a sample with some 190,000 clones, 70% to 90% of them seen once. The chain has TRBV7-2 and TRBJ1-1; D is possibly TRBD1 (5 bases). Sequenced: peripheral blood. The TCR sequence derives from a human donor in a cohort sampled during active COVID-19. In DNA form, the CDR3 reads TGTGCCAGCAGCTTATTGGGGGGGAACACTGAAGCTTTCTTT. It translates to CASSLLGGNTEAFF.